The clone carrying this T cell receptor (beta chain) was detected a few times. Its matching antigen is unknown. This sample is part of a study of blood T cells in healthy people across ages. Study-level results: While age rose, TCR beta diversity per million T cells dropped in a roughly linear way. Diversity figures derived from one million T cells were judged to underestimate the true value.

This CDR3 has 13 residues. CDR1 and CDR2 from the germline V gene are SNHLY and FYNNEI. The V end was cut by 4 bases, the J end by 4 bases, with 10 bases between. Alongside a J-beta primer mix, a sample-barcoded 5' primer served in a second PCR lasting roughly 7 to 11 cycles. Each CDR3 protein is one row after TCRdb ran MiXCR on the 5' RACE reads. The table shows about 1.7 million distinct CDR3 sequences, with 28% occurring only once. Sequencing was performed on blood. The chain combines TRBV2 with TRBJ1-2; tentative D call: TRBD1 (5 bases). This TCR derives from a woman under 40 in good health. CDR3 nucleotide sequence: TGTGCCAGCAGTGGCCAGGGTTTCTATGGCTACACCTTC. It translates to CASSGQGFYGYTF.